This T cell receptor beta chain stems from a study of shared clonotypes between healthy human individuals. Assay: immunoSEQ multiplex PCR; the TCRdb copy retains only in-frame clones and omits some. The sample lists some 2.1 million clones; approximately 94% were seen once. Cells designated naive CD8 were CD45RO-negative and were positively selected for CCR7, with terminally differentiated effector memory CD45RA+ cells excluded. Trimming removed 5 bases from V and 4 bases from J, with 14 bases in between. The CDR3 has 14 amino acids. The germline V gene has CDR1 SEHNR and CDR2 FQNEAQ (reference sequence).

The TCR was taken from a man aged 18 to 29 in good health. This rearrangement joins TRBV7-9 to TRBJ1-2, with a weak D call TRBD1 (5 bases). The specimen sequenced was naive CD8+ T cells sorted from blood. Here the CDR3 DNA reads TGTGCCAGCAGCATACCGACAGCGGGCTATGGCTACACCTTC. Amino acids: CASSIPTAGYGYTF.